This T cell receptor beta chain was observed in a study of glioma-infiltrating T cells after dendritic cell vaccination. Sequenced by immunoSEQ multiplex PCR; TCRdb stores in-frame clones only, minus some. This sample has 90,000 to 95,000 clones, with approximately 78% found just once. The time point denotes: after dendritic cell vaccination, including at tumor progression/relapse. The length of the CDR3 is 15 residues. CDR1 and CDR2 from the germline V gene are SNHLY and FYNNEI. V shed 6 bases, J shed 6 bases, and the junction held 11 bases outside the gene matches. The sequences come from blood, collected after dendritic cell vaccination. This clonotype was sampled from a human donor with glioblastoma. The chain links TRBV2 to TRBJ1-5, with TRBD1 matching 7 bases. The CDR3 DNA reads TGTGCCAGCAGGGGTACAGGGGTCTTGAGTCAGCCCCAGCATTTT. This encodes CASRGTGVLSQPQHF.